Described below is a single TCR beta chain sequence and its context. Its antigen is undetermined. With V trimmed by 6 bases and J by 8 bases, 3 bases remained unmatched. The CDR3 spans 11 residues. CDR1 and CDR2 from the germline V gene are MGHDK and SYGVNS. The TCR beta cDNA libraries carried unique molecular identifiers. The yield from about 1 to 10 million T cells was 500,000 or so cDNA molecules in total. In TCRdb, the PCR reads were re-called with MiXCR into one record per CDR3 protein. The sample lists hundreds of thousands of distinct CDR3 sequences, approximately 42% occurring once. The data derive from a study of post-analysis software for immune sequencing data. Broader study findings: Batch-mates among the samples co-clustered strongly by F measure. Patients carried roughly five TRBV segments more frequently than controls did, and TRBV5-6, TRBV5-1 and TRBV20-1 were among them.

The clonotype was recovered from a girl aged 2-10 years with multiple sclerosis. V usage is TRBV25-1 and J usage is TRBJ1-1, with 7 bases identical to TRBD1. Sequenced: blood. The CDR3 nucleotides read TGTGCCAGCAGGTTCAGGGGGGAAGCTTTCTTT. Its protein is CASRFRGEAFF.